This TCR beta chain was recorded in a study of early T cells in non-severe SARS-CoV-2 infection. Turning to the study itself: Unpaired chains resulted from sequencing bulk RNA of unsorted whole blood. Overall study results and limits: Matching against VDJdb likely underestimated virus-specific expansions, favoring anti-spike CD8.

Tagging with unique molecular identifiers was applied to individual cDNA molecules. TCRdb independently ran MiXCR on the 5' RACE reads; one entry per CDR3 protein. The repertoire includes more than 35,000 distinct CDR3 sequences, roughly 4% of them detected once, and 9% to 10% sits in the top ten. This clonotype showed up many times. Its specificity is not known. CDR1 and CDR2 (germline): SEHNR, FQNEAQ (reference sequence). Trimming removed 0 bases from V and 1 base from J, with 8 bases in between. The CDR3 spans 15 residues. The TCR comes from an adult who was a healthcare worker with PCR-confirmed SARS-CoV-2 infection or an uninfected control (not recorded which). Material for sequencing was whole blood. V gene TRBV7-9 combines with J gene TRBJ2-3; D is undetermined. CDR3 nucleotides: TGTGCCAGCAGCTTAGCGGAAGGGCGCACAGATACGCAGTATTTT. Its protein product is CASSLAEGRTDTQYF.